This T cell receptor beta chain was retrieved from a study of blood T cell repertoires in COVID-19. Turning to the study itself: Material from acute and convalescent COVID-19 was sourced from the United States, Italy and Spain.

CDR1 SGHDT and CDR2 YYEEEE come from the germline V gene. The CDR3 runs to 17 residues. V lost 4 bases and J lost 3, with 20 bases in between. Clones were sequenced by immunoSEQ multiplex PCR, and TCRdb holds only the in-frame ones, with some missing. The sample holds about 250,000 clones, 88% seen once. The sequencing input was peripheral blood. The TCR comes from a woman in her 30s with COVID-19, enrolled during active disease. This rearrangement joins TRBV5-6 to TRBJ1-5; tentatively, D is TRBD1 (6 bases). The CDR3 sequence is CASSPSVLNRVNQPQHF. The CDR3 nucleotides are TGTGCCAGCAGCCCCTCAGTTTTGAACAGGGTCAATCAGCCCCAGCATTTT.